Following are 27 T cell receptor beta chains from one sample sequenced in a study of technical replicates of blood from a few donors. TCRdb keeps only in-frame clones here, not all; method: immunoSEQ multiplex PCR. The sample lists some 74,000 clones; roughly 89% were seen once. Sequencing was carried out using T cells isolated from PBMCs. These receptors were taken from a human donor in good health.

The gene calls are TRBV19 and TRBJ2-5; 12 bases agree with TRBD2. J lost 6 bases, V lost 5 bases, and 7 bases had no gene match. This CDR3 is 15 amino acids long. CDR1 LNHDA and CDR2 SQIVND come from the germline V gene (reference sequence). For the CDR3, the DNA is TGTGCCAGTAGTGCCCGGCTAGCGGGAGGGAAGACCCAGTACTTC. Amino acid sequence: CASSARLAGGKTQYF.

This rearrangement joins TRBV10-3 to TRBJ2-7, with 8 positions matching TRBD2. This CDR3 spans 16 amino acids. Germline values: CDR1 ENHRY, CDR2 SYGVKD. The V and J ends lost 6 bases and 2 bases, in that order; junction bases with no gene match: 12. This chain's CDR3 is CAISELSGNSPYEQYF. The DNA of the CDR3 is TGTGCCATCAGCGAGCTTAGCGGGAATAGCCCCTACGAGCAGTACTTC.

This clone was counted once. The V gene is TRBV11-1, the J gene TRBJ2-3; 8 bases agree with TRBD1. The germline gives CDR1 SGHAT, CDR2 FQDESV (reference sequence). The V gene end was trimmed by 5 bases and the J gene end by 3 bases; junction bases not matched to a gene: 13. The CDR3 loop spans 17 amino acids. CDR3: CASSTIGQGIKTDTQYF. In DNA form, the CDR3 reads TGTGCCAGCAGCACCATTGGACAGGGAATAAAGACAGATACGCAGTATTTT. Looking up the rest from reference TRBV11-1 and TRBJ2-3 gives the full variable domain: EAEVAQSPRYKITEKSQAVAFWCDPISGHATLYWYRQILGQGPELLVQFQDESVVDDSQLPKDRFSAERLKGVDSTLKIQPAELGDSAMYLCASSTIGQGIKTDTQYFGPGTRLTVL.

V and J are TRBV7-3 and TRBJ2-5; 8 bases fit TRBD1. The CDR3 spans 16 residues. Germline V lookup: CDR1 SGHTA, CDR2 FQGTGA. V lost 5 bases and J lost 4; bases outside the gene matches: 12. CDR3 amino acids: CASSRLKQGVGETQYF. The CDR3, as DNA: TGTGCCAGCAGCCGCCTTAAACAGGGGGTGGGAGAGACCCAGTACTTC.

The rearrangement uses TRBV7-8 and TRBJ2-1, with D perhaps matching TRBD2 (6 bases). V lost 3 bases and J 4 bases, leaving 10 bases between the germline ends. The CDR3 is 14 amino acids. Germline V gives CDR1 SGHVS, CDR2 FQNEAQ. The CDR3 region is CASSFLLAYNEQFF. The CDR3 bases are TGTGCCAGCAGCTTTTTACTAGCTTACAATGAGCAGTTCTTC.

V and J are TRBV28 and TRBJ2-5, with 7 bases lining up with TRBD1. V was clipped by 4 bases and J by 1 base; unmatched bases: 3. Germline CDR1 is MDHEN and CDR2 is SYDVKM. The CDR3 length is 14 residues. The CDR3 region is CASSSTGAQETQYF. In nucleotides, the CDR3 is TGTGCCAGCAGTTCCACAGGGGCCCAAGAGACCCAGTACTTC. The full variable domain, in which reference TRBV28 and TRBJ2-5 provide the parts outside the CDR3, is DVKVTQSSRYLVKRTGEKVFLECVQDMDHENMFWYRQDPGLGLRLIYFSYDVKMKEKGDIPEGYSVSREKKERFSLILESASTNQTSMYLCASSSTGAQETQYFGPGTRLLVL.

The chain combines TRBV5-1 with TRBJ2-1, with TRBD1 matching over 9 bases. This CDR3 comprises 15 residues. CDR1 and CDR2 (germline): SGHRS, YFSETQ. V dropped 3 bases and J dropped 9; count of bases not matched to a gene: 10. The CDR3 is CASSSSGTGLTEQFF. The CDR3 bases are TGCGCCAGCAGCTCCTCCGGGACAGGGCTCACTGAGCAGTTCTTC.

This chain connects TRBV9 to TRBJ1-3; D is ambiguous. The germline V and J ends were trimmed by 5 bases and 2 bases, with 11 bases remaining between them. From germline, CDR1 is SGDLS and CDR2 YYNGEE. This CDR3 has 14 amino acids. CDR3 loop: CASSDTPTGNTIYF. The CDR3 DNA sequence: TGTGCCAGCAGTGATACTCCGACTGGAAACACCATATATTTT.

A few counts support this clone. This rearrangement joins TRBV15 to TRBJ1-1; TRBD1 aligns across 9 bases. In germline, CDR1 is LNHNV, CDR2 YYDKDF (reference sequence). V shed 5 bases, J shed 11 bases, and the junction held 12 bases outside the gene matches. This CDR3 region has 14 residues. CDR3 coding DNA: TGTGCCACCAGCGGACAGGGACAGGGAGGCGAGGCTTTCTTT. It yields the protein CATSGQGQGGEAFF.

J is TRBJ1-2 and V is TRBV6-5; tentative D call: TRBD1 (6 bases). V dropped 6 bases and J dropped 4 bases, with 9 bases sitting between them. Germline lookup yields CDR1 MNHEY and CDR2 SVGAGI. There are 12 residues in the CDR3. In nucleotides, the CDR3 is TGTGCCAGCAGCCCGGACAGCTATGGCTACACCTTC. It is translated as CASSPDSYGYTF.

In its sample, this clone was seen once. The chain carries TRBV7-3 and TRBJ1-4, with TRBD1 matching over 9 bases. The CDR3 spans 14 residues. Germline CDR1 and CDR2: SGHTA and FQGTGA. The V gene end was trimmed by 4 bases and the J gene end by 8 bases; junction bases not matched to a gene: 5. Here the CDR3 DNA reads TGTGCCAGCAGCTCGGGACAGGGCGGGGAAAAACTGTTTTTT. The encoded protein is CASSSGQGGEKLFF.

This chain links TRBV10-1 with TRBJ2-2; tentatively, D is TRBD1 (6 bases). The V gene's germline CDR1 is WNHNN and CDR2 SYGVQD (reference sequence). Trimming left V 6 bases short and J 1 base short, with 9 bases between. This CDR3 region has 14 residues. In DNA form, the CDR3 reads TGCGCCAGCAGAATGGGACAGAACACCGGGGAGCTGTTTTTT. Its translation is CASRMGQNTGELFF.

This clone was seen just once. The V and J genes are TRBV7-3 and TRBJ2-3, with 7 bases identical to TRBD2. This CDR3 has 16 residues. Per the germline V gene, CDR1 is SGHTA and CDR2 is FQGTGA. The ends lost 1 base at V and 0 bases at J; junction bases unmatched: 4. Here the CDR3 reads CASSLNPAGSTDTQYF. In DNA form, the CDR3 reads TGTGCCAGCAGCTTAAATCCAGCGGGGAGCACAGATACGCAGTATTTT.

V usage is TRBV7-2 and J usage is TRBJ1-5, with TRBD1 matching 8 bases. The germline CDR1 and CDR2 sequences are SGHTA and FQGNSA. Losses at the gene ends were 4 bases for V and 2 bases for J; bases not matched to a gene: 1. There are 14 residues in the CDR3. The CDR3, as DNA: TGTGCCAGCAGCTCAGGGGGCGGCAATCAGCCCCAGCATTTT. This codes for CASSSGGGNQPQHF.

V gene TRBV30 combines with J gene TRBJ2-7, with D uncertain. Germline values: CDR1 GTSNPN, CDR2 SVGIG (reference sequence). The CDR3 consists of 11 residues. V lost 2 bases, J lost 3 bases, and 5 bases lay in between. CDR3 in amino acids: CAWSYSYEQYF. DNA for the CDR3: TGTGCCTGGAGTTACAGCTACGAGCAGTACTTC.

The chain uses TRBV27 and TRBJ2-7, with 7 bases aligning to TRBD1. Germline CDR1 MNHEY, CDR2 SMNVEV (reference sequence). CDR3 length: 15 amino acids. V lost 5 bases to trimming and J lost 5 bases; unmatched junction nucleotides: 12. The CDR3 DNA reads as TGTGCCAGCAGTCGACAGGGAAGAGAGGGGGACGAGCAGTACTTC. Its protein product is CASSRQGREGDEQYF.

The chain recombines TRBV6-5 with TRBJ2-2, with 9 bases matching TRBD2. The germline CDR1 and CDR2 sequences are MNHEY and SVGAGI. The CDR3 loop spans 14 amino acids. The V segment lost 5 bases and the J segment 6 bases; nucleotides outside the gene matches: 4. The chain's CDR3 is CASSPGTSPGELFF. CDR3 DNA: TGTGCCAGCAGTCCCGGGACTAGCCCCGGGGAGCTGTTTTTT.

The rearrangement uses TRBV27 and TRBJ2-5; no definite D call. Germline loops: CDR1 MNHEY, CDR2 SMNVEV (reference sequence). This CDR3 has 15 amino acids. The V and J ends lost 5 bases and 1 base respectively, with 14 bases between them. CDR3 residues: CASSPGPLFQETQYF. As DNA, the CDR3 is TGTGCCAGCAGTCCTGGGCCCCTTTTCCAAGAGACCCAGTACTTC.

The genes are TRBV5-6 and TRBJ1-1; D unresolved. CDR1 and CDR2 (germline): SGHDT, YYEEEE. The CDR3 sequence is 12 residues long. V was pared by 0 bases and J by 10 bases, with 10 bases between. The CDR3 protein is CASSLASVRAFF. The CDR3 nucleotides are TGTGCCAGCAGCTTGGCGAGTGTTAGAGCTTTCTTT.

The J gene is TRBJ1-2, the V gene TRBV28; 8 bases are shared with TRBD1. V trimming: 6 bases; J trimming: 12 bases; junction bases outside the gene matches: 9. The length of the CDR3 is 12 residues. The germline CDR1 and CDR2 sequences are MDHEN and SYDVKM. In DNA, the CDR3 is TGTGCCAGCAGCCCCGGACAGGGAGGCCACACCTTC. This codes for CASSPGQGGHTF.

The CDR3 DNA reads as TGTGCCAGCAGGCCCGGGACAGGGGGCTACGAGCAGTACTTC. Translation: CASRPGTGGYEQYF. V gene TRBV11-1 combines with J gene TRBJ2-7, with 11 bases lining up with TRBD1. V lost 6 bases, J lost 3 bases, and 4 bases stayed unmatched. The germline V gene has CDR1 SGHAT and CDR2 FQDESV (reference sequence). The CDR3 has 14 residues. Looking up the rest from reference TRBV11-1 and TRBJ2-7 gives the full variable domain: EAEVAQSPRYKITEKSQAVAFWCDPISGHATLYWYRQILGQGPELLVQFQDESVVDDSQLPKDRFSAERLKGVDSTLKIQPAELGDSAMYLCASRPGTGGYEQYFGPGTRLTVT.

The J gene is TRBJ2-1, the V gene TRBV9; tentatively, D is TRBD2 (5 bases). This CDR3 comprises 16 residues. The V and J ends lost 1 base and 12 bases respectively, with 23 bases between them. CDR1 is SGDLS and CDR2 is YYNGEE in the germline V gene. The CDR3 loop reads CASSVRDTEFSVGQFF. CDR3 coding DNA: TGTGCCAGCAGCGTACGGGATACGGAGTTTAGCGTCGGGCAGTTCTTC. The full variable domain, its missing parts supplied by reference TRBV9 and TRBJ2-1, is DSGVTQTPKHLITATGQRVTLRCSPRSGDLSVYWYQQSLDQGLQFLIQYYNGEERAKGNILERFSAQQFPDLHSELNLSSLELGDSALYFCASSVRDTEFSVGQFFGPGTRLTVL.

The sample holds one count of this clone. This chain links TRBV5-6 with TRBJ2-3; 7 bases map to TRBD1. The CDR3 has 17 residues. V shed 0 bases and J 2 bases; nucleotides not matched to a gene: 9. Germline CDR1 reads SGHDT; CDR2 reads YYEEEE. CDR3 bases: TGTGCCAGCAGCTTGGCCTTTGATAGGGGGCACACAGATACGCAGTATTTT. It codes for CASSLAFDRGHTDTQYF.

The V call is TRBV14, the J call TRBJ1-1; D possibly corresponds to TRBD1 (5 bases). Germline CDR1 reads SGHDN; CDR2 reads FVKESK. This CDR3 region has 11 residues. The V and J ends lost 4 bases and 11 bases respectively, with 11 bases between them. The CDR3 region is CASSLGAGAFF. Written as DNA, the CDR3 is TGTGCCAGCAGCCTAGGGGCTGGGGCTTTCTTT.

The V gene is TRBV5-6, the J gene TRBJ2-7, with TRBD2 matching over 11 bases. V lost 4 bases to trimming and J lost 3 bases; unmatched junction nucleotides: 3. The CDR3 is 14 amino acids. Germline-derived CDR1 and CDR2 are SGHDT and YYEEEE. The CDR3 nucleotides read TGTGCCAGCAGCCTAGCGGGAGGAGACTACGAGCAGTACTTC. The encoded protein is CASSLAGGDYEQYF.

V is TRBV11-2 and J is TRBJ1-4; D might be TRBD1 (6 bases). Germline V gene lookup returns CDR1 SGHAT and CDR2 FQNNGV. Trimming cost V 2 bases and J 7 bases, with 14 bases left between them. This CDR3 has 15 residues. DNA for the CDR3: TGTGCCAGCAGCTTAACCCCTCGAGGGGGTGAAAAACTGTTTTTT. Translated: CASSLTPRGGEKLFF.

This clone has only one observation. The chain links TRBV27 to TRBJ1-1, with a weak D call TRBD1 (6 bases). The CDR3 totals 13 residues. Trimming pared 2 bases from V and 8 bases from J, leaving 12 bases between. In germline, CDR1 is MNHEY, CDR2 SMNVEV (reference sequence). CDR3 residues: CASSLVLDREAFF. For the CDR3, the DNA is TGTGCCAGCAGTTTAGTTCTTGACAGGGAAGCTTTCTTT.